This is a list of T cell receptor beta chains from one sample in a study of somatic mutations in cytotoxic T cells in rheumatoid arthritis. The data were produced by immunoSEQ multiplex PCR, yet TCRdb's version contains in-frame clones alone and is incomplete. The sample lists some 11,000 clones, 70% to 80% occurring once. Sample: CD8+ T cells sorted from blood. These receptor sequences come from an adult with rheumatoid arthritis. The CDR3 runs from the conserved cysteine through the conserved F or W. D genes are given only for firm matches. Size values are once, few and many counts, or a class for expanded clones, and some rows have none.

j_gene: TRBJ2-7; abundance: .; v_gene: TRBV7-8; d_gene: .; CDR3aa: CASSPSAADEQYF; CDR3nt: TGTGCCAGCAGCCCCTCGGCTGCGGACGAGCAGTACTTC
j_gene: TRBJ2-5; abundance: .; v_gene: TRBV7-6; d_gene: .; CDR3aa: CASSLVGRRTQETQYF; CDR3nt: TGTGCCAGCAGCTTAGTGGGGCGAAGAACCCAAGAGACCCAGTACTTC
j_gene: TRBJ1-5; abundance: .; v_gene: TRBV28; d_gene: .; CDR3aa: CASSLWDSNQPQHF; CDR3nt: TGTGCCAGCAGTTTATGGGATAGCAATCAGCCCCAGCATTTT
j_gene: TRBJ1-2; abundance: .; v_gene: TRBV5-5; d_gene: .; CDR3aa: CASSFIDSEYGYTF; CDR3nt: TGTGCCAGCAGCTTCATCGACAGCGAGTATGGCTACACCTTC
j_gene: TRBJ2-7; abundance: once; v_gene: TRBV11-2; d_gene: TRBD1; CDR3aa: CASSLTGPTREQYF; CDR3nt: TGTGCCAGCAGCTTGACAGGGCCCACCCGCGAGCAGTACTTC
j_gene: TRBJ2-5; abundance: .; v_gene: TRBV2; d_gene: .; CDR3aa: CASKFIITEAIQETQYF; CDR3nt: TGTGCCAGCAAGTTTATTATAACAGAAGCTATCCAAGAGACCCAGTACTTC
j_gene: TRBJ2-1; abundance: few; v_gene: TRBV6-5; d_gene: .; CDR3aa: CASSYMGLGVNEQFF; CDR3nt: TGTGCCAGCAGTTACATGGGACTGGGGGTCAATGAGCAGTTCTTC
j_gene: TRBJ2-7; abundance: .; v_gene: TRBV13; d_gene: .; CDR3aa: CASSHGNEQYF; CDR3nt: TGTGCCAGCAGCCATGGAAACGAGCAGTACTTC
j_gene: TRBJ2-2; abundance: few; v_gene: TRBV5-4; d_gene: .; CDR3aa: CASSSLQSPTGELFF; CDR3nt: TGTGCCAGCAGCTCTTTACAGAGCCCCACCGGGGAGCTGTTTTTT
j_gene: TRBJ1-2; abundance: once; v_gene: TRBV29-1; d_gene: TRBD1; CDR3aa: CSVYLPGQGNGGYGYTF; CDR3nt: TGCAGCGTTTATCTTCCGGGACAGGGTAATGGGGGCTATGGCTACACCTTC
j_gene: TRBJ2-7; abundance: once; v_gene: TRBV5-1; d_gene: .; CDR3aa: CASSQVGTYEQYF; CDR3nt: TGCGCCAGCAGCCAGGTTGGGACTTACGAGCAGTACTTC
j_gene: TRBJ2-6; abundance: .; v_gene: TRBV9; d_gene: .; CDR3aa: CASSEDTGANVLTF; CDR3nt: TGTGCCAGCAGCGAGGACACTGGGGCCAACGTCCTGACTTTC
j_gene: TRBJ1-4; abundance: .; v_gene: TRBV9; d_gene: .; CDR3aa: CASSAGGGLSNEKLFF; CDR3nt: TGTGCCAGCAGCGCGGGTGGGGGACTCTCTAATGAAAAACTGTTTTTT
j_gene: TRBJ2-3; abundance: .; v_gene: TRBV28; d_gene: .; CDR3aa: CASSSYYETDTQYF; CDR3nt: TGTGCCAGCAGTTCTTATTACGAAACAGATACGCAGTATTTT
j_gene: TRBJ1-2; abundance: .; v_gene: TRBV5-1; d_gene: .; CDR3aa: CASSLARHYGYTF; CDR3nt: TGCGCCAGCAGCTTGGCTCGGCACTATGGCTACACCTTC
j_gene: TRBJ2-1; abundance: .; v_gene: TRBV9; d_gene: .; CDR3aa: CASSVEAGNSNEQFF; CDR3nt: TGTGCCAGCAGCGTAGAGGCGGGAAACTCGAATGAGCAGTTCTTC
j_gene: TRBJ1-3; abundance: .; v_gene: TRBV5-6; d_gene: .; CDR3aa: CASSLAGQGNGNTIYF; CDR3nt: TGTGCCAGCAGCTTGGCGGGGCAGGGCAACGGAAACACCATATATTTT
j_gene: TRBJ1-5; abundance: .; v_gene: TRBV18; d_gene: .; CDR3aa: CASSLTGPLEDSNQPQHF; CDR3nt: TGTGCCAGCTCACTCACGGGACCGCTCGAAGATAGCAATCAGCCCCAGCATTTT
j_gene: TRBJ2-2; abundance: .; v_gene: TRBV10-3; d_gene: .; CDR3aa: CAITAAGRDNTGELFF; CDR3nt: TGTGCCATCACGGCGGCCGGTCGGGATAACACCGGGGAGCTGTTTTTT
j_gene: TRBJ1-2; abundance: .; v_gene: TRBV5-6; d_gene: .; CDR3aa: CASSLRTVGGYTF; CDR3nt: TGTGCCAGCAGCTTGCGGACAGTTGGTGGCTACACCTTC
j_gene: TRBJ2-1; abundance: .; v_gene: TRBV5-4; d_gene: .; CDR3aa: CASSLVGGNNEQFF; CDR3nt: TGTGCCAGCAGCTTGGTTGGGGGGAATAATGAGCAGTTCTTC
j_gene: TRBJ1-1; abundance: .; v_gene: TRBV5-4; d_gene: .; CDR3aa: CASSGAGGNTEAFF; CDR3nt: TGTGCCAGCAGCGGGGCTGGGGGGAACACTGAAGCTTTCTTT
j_gene: TRBJ2-5; abundance: .; v_gene: TRBV4-3; d_gene: TRBD2; CDR3aa: CASSRASGQETQYF; CDR3nt: TGCGCCAGCAGCCGAGCTAGCGGACAAGAGACCCAGTACTTC
j_gene: TRBJ2-7; abundance: .; v_gene: TRBV27; d_gene: TRBD2; CDR3aa: CASSWAGGESYEQYF; CDR3nt: TGTGCCAGCAGTTGGGCGGGAGGGGAGTCCTACGAGCAGTACTTC
j_gene: TRBJ2-7; abundance: few; v_gene: TRBV5-4; d_gene: .; CDR3aa: CASSLEDNSEQYF; CDR3nt: TGTGCCAGCAGCTTGGAGGACAATTCCGAGCAGTACTTC
j_gene: TRBJ2-7; abundance: few; v_gene: TRBV2; d_gene: TRBD1; CDR3aa: CASSQDREHEQYF; CDR3nt: TGTGCCAGCAGCCAGGACAGGGAACACGAGCAGTACTTC
j_gene: TRBJ1-2; abundance: .; v_gene: TRBV5-1; d_gene: .; CDR3aa: CASSLRGNYGYTF; CDR3nt: TGCGCCAGCAGCTTGCGGGGCAACTATGGCTACACCTTC
j_gene: TRBJ1-2; abundance: .; v_gene: TRBV4-2; d_gene: .; CDR3aa: CASSQEGEGYYGYTF; CDR3nt: TGTGCCAGCAGCCAAGAAGGGGAGGGATACTATGGCTACACCTTC
j_gene: TRBJ2-5; abundance: .; v_gene: TRBV27; d_gene: TRBD2; CDR3aa: CASRPGLAGETQYF; CDR3nt: TGTGCCAGCAGACCTGGACTAGCGGGGGAGACCCAGTACTTC
j_gene: TRBJ2-7; abundance: .; v_gene: TRBV4-3; d_gene: .; CDR3aa: CASSQGTPTYEQYF; CDR3nt: TGCGCCAGCAGCCAAGGGACTCCTACCTACGAGCAGTACTTC
j_gene: TRBJ2-5; abundance: .; v_gene: TRBV6-1; d_gene: .; CDR3aa: CASSEGPETQYF; CDR3nt: TGTGCCAGCAGTGAAGGACCCGAGACCCAGTACTTC
j_gene: TRBJ2-7; abundance: .; v_gene: TRBV6-6; d_gene: TRBD2; CDR3aa: CASSQNSGRADEQYF; CDR3nt: TGTGCCAGCAGCCAAAATAGCGGGAGGGCCGACGAGCAGTACTTC
j_gene: TRBJ2-1; abundance: .; v_gene: TRBV11-2; d_gene: TRBD2; CDR3aa: CASTGTSGYNEQFF; CDR3nt: TGTGCCAGCACCGGGACTAGCGGTTACAATGAGCAGTTCTTC
j_gene: TRBJ2-7; abundance: .; v_gene: TRBV13; d_gene: .; CDR3aa: CASSSRGGWTPTGEQYF; CDR3nt: TGTGCCAGCAGCTCGAGAGGAGGGTGGACCCCGACGGGCGAGCAGTACTTC
j_gene: TRBJ2-1; abundance: .; v_gene: TRBV7-8; d_gene: .; CDR3aa: CASSLLLPSYNEQFF; CDR3nt: TGTGCCAGCAGCTTACTCCTACCCAGCTACAATGAGCAGTTCTTC
j_gene: TRBJ2-1; abundance: .; v_gene: TRBV11-3; d_gene: TRBD2; CDR3aa: CASSTRTSGRASEQFF; CDR3nt: TGTGCCAGCAGCACCCGGACTAGCGGGAGGGCCAGTGAGCAGTTCTTC
j_gene: TRBJ2-7; abundance: .; v_gene: TRBV7-9; d_gene: .; CDR3aa: CASSFGGPNEQYF; CDR3nt: TGTGCCAGCAGCTTTGGGGGGCCCAACGAGCAGTACTTC
j_gene: TRBJ2-1; abundance: .; v_gene: TRBV6-6; d_gene: .; CDR3aa: CAGRGERGPEQFF; CDR3nt: TGTGCCGGAAGGGGGGAGCGAGGCCCTGAGCAGTTCTTC
j_gene: TRBJ1-1; abundance: .; v_gene: TRBV7-6; d_gene: .; CDR3aa: CASSLDGMATEAFF; CDR3nt: TGTGCCAGCAGCTTAGATGGCATGGCAACTGAAGCTTTCTTT
j_gene: TRBJ1-1; abundance: .; v_gene: TRBV28; d_gene: .; CDR3aa: CASTLGWVNTEAFF; CDR3nt: TGTGCCAGCACCTTAGGGTGGGTGAACACTGAAGCTTTCTTT
j_gene: TRBJ2-7; abundance: .; v_gene: TRBV14; d_gene: .; CDR3aa: CASSFGPDLSYEQYF; CDR3nt: TGTGCCAGCAGCTTCGGACCCGACCTGTCCTACGAGCAGTACTTC
j_gene: TRBJ1-4; abundance: .; v_gene: TRBV5-1; d_gene: .; CDR3aa: CASSLASTDEKLFF; CDR3nt: TGCGCCAGCAGCTTGGCCAGCACAGATGAAAAACTGTTTTTT
j_gene: TRBJ2-7; abundance: .; v_gene: TRBV19; d_gene: .; CDR3aa: CASSMGPAYEQYF; CDR3nt: TGTGCCAGTAGTATGGGGCCCGCCTACGAGCAGTACTTC
j_gene: TRBJ1-2; abundance: .; v_gene: TRBV7-9; d_gene: TRBD1; CDR3aa: CASSLALDRGAANYGYTF; CDR3nt: TGTGCCAGCAGCTTAGCCCTCGACAGGGGAGCTGCTAACTATGGCTACACCTTC
j_gene: TRBJ2-7; abundance: .; v_gene: TRBV4-2; d_gene: .; CDR3aa: CASLQQGVGEQYF; CDR3nt: TGTGCCAGTTTACAACAGGGAGTCGGCGAGCAGTACTTC
j_gene: TRBJ2-1; abundance: .; v_gene: TRBV13; d_gene: .; CDR3aa: CASSPEASYNEQFF; CDR3nt: TGTGCCAGCAGCCCTGAGGCCTCCTACAATGAGCAGTTCTTC
j_gene: TRBJ1-2; abundance: .; v_gene: TRBV2; d_gene: TRBD1; CDR3aa: CASSERRPGGNYGYTF; CDR3nt: TGTGCCAGCAGTGAGAGGCGGCCAGGGGGCAACTATGGCTACACCTTC
j_gene: TRBJ2-7; abundance: .; v_gene: TRBV9; d_gene: TRBD2; CDR3aa: CASSVGGGKGEQYF; CDR3nt: TGTGCCAGCAGCGTAGGCGGGGGAAAGGGGGAGCAGTACTTC
j_gene: TRBJ2-7; abundance: .; v_gene: TRBV7-9; d_gene: .; CDR3aa: CASSLATAGTYEQYF; CDR3nt: TGTGCCAGCAGCCTAGCGACGGCGGGGACCTACGAGCAGTACTTC
j_gene: TRBJ1-1; abundance: .; v_gene: TRBV7-9; d_gene: .; CDR3aa: CASSLASGGTEAFF; CDR3nt: TGTGCCAGCAGCTTAGCATCGGGGGGCACTGAAGCTTTCTTT
j_gene: TRBJ1-5; abundance: .; v_gene: TRBV4-1; d_gene: .; CDR3aa: CASSQGNQPQHF; CDR3nt: TGCGCCAGCAGCCAAGGAAATCAGCCCCAGCATTTT
j_gene: TRBJ2-3; abundance: .; v_gene: TRBV15; d_gene: .; CDR3aa: CATSRAGGGFSTDTQYF; CDR3nt: TGTGCCACCAGCAGAGCCGGAGGGGGATTTAGCACAGATACGCAGTATTTT
j_gene: TRBJ1-6; abundance: medium-sized; v_gene: TRBV7-2; d_gene: .; CDR3aa: CASSPYGGVNSPLHF; CDR3nt: TGTGCCAGCAGCCCATATGGCGGGGTTAATTCACCCCTCCACTTT
j_gene: TRBJ1-4; abundance: medium-sized; v_gene: TRBV29-1; d_gene: TRBD1; CDR3aa: CSVGWDRWDEKLFF; CDR3nt: TGCAGCGTGGGATGGGACAGGTGGGATGAAAAACTGTTTTTT
j_gene: TRBJ1-2; abundance: once; v_gene: TRBV14; d_gene: .; CDR3aa: CASSPSIRGGTEGYTF; CDR3nt: TGTGCCAGCAGCCCGTCGATTCGGGGAGGGACGGAGGGCTACACCTTC
j_gene: TRBJ2-7; abundance: .; v_gene: TRBV4-3; d_gene: .; CDR3aa: CASSPAQFYEQYF; CDR3nt: TGCGCCAGCAGCCCTGCCCAGTTCTACGAGCAGTACTTC